The 21 T cell receptor beta chains given below trace back to one sample, sequenced in a study of cytomegalovirus exposure and HLA in healthy donors. This PCR relied on a set of 60 Vbeta primers and 13 Jbeta primers. Measured with immunoSEQ multiplex PCR; TCRdb has only the in-frame clones, and not every one. The table includes over 130,000 clones, around 78% detected once. Sequenced sample: PBMCs. All receptors derive from a woman between 35 and 50 years old in good health and CMV-seropositive.

The chain combines TRBV19 with TRBJ1-1, with D perhaps TRBD1 (6 bases). V lost 1 base and J lost 5, with 17 bases in between. Germline V gene data show CDR1 as LNHDA and CDR2 as SQIVND (reference sequence). CDR3 length: 16 amino acids. The CDR3 DNA reads TGTGCCAGTAGTATAGGGGCAGGGGTCCCGGGGACTGAAGCTTTCTTT. Translating it yields CASSIGAGVPGTEAFF.

Notes on this clone: Other DNA sequences in this sample translate to the same CDR3. The rearrangement links TRBV5-1 to TRBJ2-2; D may be TRBD1 (6 bases). Trimming removed 0 bases at V and 0 bases at J, with 6 bases between. The CDR3 extends over 15 amino acids. Germline lookup yields CDR1 SGHRS and CDR2 YFSETQ. The CDR3 sequence is CASSLGTANTGELFF. The CDR3 DNA reads as TGCGCCAGCAGCTTGGGGACAGCGAACACCGGGGAGCTGTTTTTT.

This chain connects TRBV18 to TRBJ1-5, with TRBD1 matching 7 bases. V shed 4 bases, J shed 2 bases, and the junction held 5 bases outside the gene matches. The CDR3 covers 15 residues. Germline CDR1 KGHSH, CDR2 LQKENI. CDR3 protein: CASSQQGGGNQPQHF. For the CDR3, the DNA is TGTGCCAGCTCACAGCAGGGGGGCGGCAATCAGCCCCAGCATTTT. Looking up the rest from reference TRBV18 and TRBJ1-5 gives the full variable domain: NAGVMQNPRHLVRRRGQEARLRCSPMKGHSHVYWYRQLPEEGLKFMVYLQKENIIDESGMPKERFSAEFPKEGPSILRIQQVVRGDSAAYFCASSQQGGGNQPQHFGDGTRLSIL.

The V gene is TRBV4-1, the J gene TRBJ2-3, with 8 bases aligning to TRBD2. CDR3 length equals 14 residues. J lost 3 bases, V lost 2 bases, and 1 base had no gene match. Germline-derived CDR1 and CDR2 are MGHRA and YSYEKL. DNA for the CDR3: TGCGCCAGCAGCCAAACTAGCGGAACAGATACGCAGTATTTT. Translating it yields CASSQTSGTDTQYF.

The chain uses TRBV5-1 and TRBJ2-1; 16 nucleotides align to TRBD2. The V segment lost 2 bases and the J segment 14 bases; nucleotides outside the gene matches: 4. CDR1 is SGHRS and CDR2 is YFSETQ in the germline V gene. This CDR3 is 14 amino acids long. For the CDR3, the DNA is TGCGCCAGCAGCTTAGGGACTAGCGGGAGGGCAAAGTTCTTC. The encoded protein is CASSLGTSGRAKFF.

The chain links TRBV5-6 to TRBJ1-1; the D gene is possibly TRBD1 (6 bases). V dropped 0 bases and J dropped 5 bases, with 8 bases sitting between them. Looked up from germline, CDR1 is SGHDT and CDR2 is YYEEEE. The CDR3 sequence is 13 residues long. CDR3 region: CASSLAQGTEAFF. CDR3 nucleotide sequence: TGTGCCAGCAGCTTGGCGCAGGGGACTGAAGCTTTCTTT.

This clone was recorded once. The V and J genes are TRBV18 and TRBJ1-5, with a possible D match to TRBD1 (6 bases). Trimming left V 4 bases short and J 2 bases short, with 12 bases between. Per the germline V gene, CDR1 is KGHSH and CDR2 is LQKENI. CDR3 length equals 15 residues. The CDR3 DNA reads as TGTGCCAGCTCACTAGGACACAGGGGCAATCAGCCCCAGCATTTT. Protein sequence: CASSLGHRGNQPQHF.

CDR3 in amino acids: CASSLGGRSYEQYF. In nucleotides, the CDR3 is TGTGCCAGCAGCTTGGGGGGCCGCTCCTACGAGCAGTACTTC. V usage is TRBV5-8 and J usage is TRBJ2-5; TRBD1 might be the D (5 bases). With the DNA end fitting TRBJ2-7 better, the J assignment may be wrong. The germline CDR1 and CDR2 sequences are SGHTS and YDEGEE. The CDR3 is 14 residues long.

This chain links TRBV5-1 with TRBJ2-1; 7 bases map to TRBD1. V was clipped by 0 bases and J by 3 bases; unmatched bases: 6. The CDR3 has 16 residues. The germline V gene has CDR1 SGHRS and CDR2 YFSETQ. CDR3 amino acids: CASSLVRDRYYNEQFF. Written as DNA, the CDR3 is TGCGCCAGCAGCTTGGTCCGGGACAGATACTACAATGAGCAGTTCTTC. Drawing the rest from reference TRBV5-1 and TRBJ2-1, the complete variable domain is KAGVTQTPRYLIKTRGQQVTLSCSPISGHRSVSWYQQTPGQGLQFLFEYFSETQRNKGNFPGRFSGRQFSNSRSEMNVSTLELGDSALYLCASSLVRDRYYNEQFFGPGTRLTVL.

This clone has only a few counts. This chain uses TRBV6-1 with TRBJ2-1, with TRBD2 matching over 13 bases. V lost 4 bases to trimming and J lost 7 bases; unmatched junction nucleotides: 10. The CDR3 loop spans 17 amino acids. From germline, CDR1 is MNHNS and CDR2 SASEGT. This CDR3 reads CASSGSGLAGVRNEQFF. The CDR3 nucleotides read TGTGCCAGCAGTGGGAGCGGACTAGCGGGAGTACGGAATGAGCAGTTCTTC.

The chain carries TRBV27 and TRBJ2-1; D is undetermined. Per the germline V gene, CDR1 is MNHEY and CDR2 is SMNVEV (reference sequence). The CDR3 consists of 16 residues. V lost 2 bases to trimming and J lost 0 bases, with 11 bases between them. The CDR3 reads CASSLERQSSYNEQFF. Written as DNA, the CDR3 is TGTGCCAGCAGTTTAGAGCGCCAGAGCTCCTACAATGAGCAGTTCTTC.

The chain couples TRBV10-3 to TRBJ2-7; unclear D gene. This CDR3 region has 11 residues. Germline-derived CDR1 and CDR2 are ENHRY and SYGVKD. The V end lost 10 bases, the J end lost 0 bases, and 7 bases lay between the germline ends. This chain's CDR3 is CATLSSYEQYF. Here the CDR3 DNA reads TGTGCCACCCTTTCCTCCTACGAGCAGTACTTC.

CDR3 nucleotides: TGTGCCAGCAGTTTAGCAGCTAATAGCGGGAGGGGCAATACGCAGTATTTT. This codes for CASSLAANSGRGNTQYF. The V call is TRBV28, the J call TRBJ2-3, with TRBD2 identical over 11 bases. V gave up 2 bases and J gave up 7 bases; unmatched junction bases: 11. CDR1 is MDHEN and CDR2 is SYDVKM in the germline V gene. The CDR3 runs 17 residues.

The chain couples TRBV5-6 to TRBJ1-1; D perhaps matches TRBD1 (5 bases). The CDR3 is 18 amino acids. V was clipped by 2 bases and J by 7 bases, with 27 bases between them. Looked up from germline, CDR1 is SGHDT and CDR2 is YYEEEE. The chain's CDR3 is CASSLESGLRIGAGEAFF. The CDR3 DNA reads as TGTGCCAGCAGCTTAGAGAGTGGCTTGAGAATAGGGGCCGGTGAAGCTTTCTTT.

V is TRBV29-1 and J is TRBJ1-2, with D unclear. CDR1 and CDR2 from the germline V gene are SQVTM and ANQGSEA. Trimming took off 2 bases at V and 2 bases at J, with 15 bases between the two ends. This CDR3 has 15 amino acids. The CDR3 spells CSVERSGSINYGYTF. The CDR3 nucleotides are TGCAGCGTTGAACGGTCGGGGAGTATAAACTATGGCTACACCTTC. Using reference TRBV29-1 and TRBJ1-2 for the parts outside the CDR3, the full variable domain is SAVISQKPSRDICQRGTSLTIQCQVDSQVTMMFWYRQQPGQSLTLIATANQGSEATYESGFVIDKFPISRPNLTFSTLTVSNMSPEDSSIYLCSVERSGSINYGYTFGSGTRLTVV.

This clone turned up a few times. This rearrangement joins TRBV5-4 to TRBJ2-1; TRBD2 might be the D (6 bases). The germline V gene encodes CDR1 SGHNT and CDR2 YYREEE (reference sequence). The CDR3 totals 16 residues. Trimming pared 0 bases from V and 10 bases from J, leaving 20 bases between. The CDR3 DNA follows: TGTGCCAGCAGCTTGGGCGGGGTATCAAGTTCGTGGGAGCAGTTCTTC. Encoded protein: CASSLGGVSSSWEQFF. The entire variable domain, with the rest obtained from reference TRBV5-4 and TRBJ2-1, is as follows: ETGVTQSPTHLIKTRGQQVTLRCSSQSGHNTVSWYQQALGQGPQFIFQYYREEENGRGNFPPRFSGLQFPNYSSELNVNALELDDSALYLCASSLGGVSSSWEQFFGPGTRLTVL.

The chain is built from TRBV6-5 and TRBJ2-5; 8 positions match TRBD1. The J call may be wrong; the DNA end is better matched by TRBJ2-7. Germline assignment: CDR1 MNHEY and CDR2 SVGAGI. The CDR3 contains 14 residues. The CDR3 nucleotides read TGTGCCAGCAGTGAGAGACAGGGGTCCTACGAGCAGTACTTC. Translating gives CASSERQGSYEQYF.

V gene TRBV19 combines with J gene TRBJ2-6, with D unclear. Trimming stripped 9 bases from V and 0 bases from J, with 9 bases between. CDR3 size: 14 residues. Germline values: CDR1 LNHDA, CDR2 SQIVND (reference sequence). CDR3 DNA sequence: TGTGCCAGCTTGGCCTTCTCTGGGGCCAACGTCCTGACTTTC. It yields the protein CASLAFSGANVLTF.

The rearrangement uses TRBV5-1 and TRBJ2-1; 13 nucleotides line up with TRBD2. Germline trimming cut 7 bases from V and 8 bases from J; bases unmatched to any gene: 6. The CDR3 covers 14 residues. The V gene's germline CDR1 is SGHRS and CDR2 YFSETQ. The CDR3 protein is CASSGLAGEDEQFF. The CDR3 DNA follows: TGCGCCAGCTCCGGACTAGCGGGGGAGGATGAGCAGTTCTTC.

The chain carries TRBV6-1 and TRBJ2-5; tentatively, D is TRBD1 (6 bases). CDR1 is MNHNS, CDR2 SASEGT, per germline. This CDR3 contains 14 residues. Between the trimmed V and J ends, which lost 4 bases and 2 bases, there was a span of 11 bases. The CDR3 sequence is CASSVTGLQETQYF. CDR3 nucleotide sequence: TGTGCCAGCAGTGTTACAGGGTTACAAGAGACCCAGTACTTC.

The count of this clone is one. The V gene is TRBV28, the J gene TRBJ2-1; 13 bases align to TRBD2. The CDR3 spans 15 residues. Germline CDR1 and CDR2: MDHEN and SYDVKM. With 5 bases clipped from V and 12 bases from J, the junction kept 10 bases outside the gene matches. CDR3 in DNA: TGTGCCAGCAGTCCCGGGACTAGCGGGACGGCGGGGCAGTTCTTC. Its translation is CASSPGTSGTAGQFF.